Below are 6 T cell receptor beta chains sequenced from a single sample in a study of T cell changes during pregnancy in multiple sclerosis. Assay: immunoSEQ multiplex PCR; the TCRdb copy retains only in-frame clones and omits some. The sample records 65,000 to 80,000 clones, about 92% being singletons. The sample here was peripheral blood, taken in the second trimester of pregnancy. The source of these receptors is a female donor with multiple sclerosis, enrolled in a pregnancy study.

CDR3 bases: TGTGCCAGCAGCGTACCCGGGAGGGACGGCACCGGGGAGCTGTTTTTT. It codes for CASSVPGRDGTGELFF. The rearrangement joins TRBV9 to TRBJ2-2, with 8 bases lining up with TRBD2. This CDR3 has 16 amino acids. From germline, CDR1 is SGDLS and CDR2 YYNGEE. Trimming cost V 1 base and J 4 bases; bases outside gene matches: 6.

V and J are TRBV7-3 and TRBJ2-2; D is uncertain. Trimming pared 5 bases from V and 4 bases from J, leaving 5 bases between. The CDR3 is made up of 12 amino acids. Germline V gene sequence: CDR1 SGHTA, CDR2 FQGTGA. The CDR3 here is CASSPTTGELFF. The CDR3 DNA follows: TGTGCCAGCAGCCCTACCACCGGGGAGCTGTTTTTT.

This chain joins TRBV19 and TRBJ1-1; 11 positions match TRBD1. With 3 bases clipped from V and 1 base from J, the junction kept 7 bases outside the gene matches. The CDR3 consists of 17 residues. The V gene's germline CDR1 is LNHDA and CDR2 SQIVND (reference sequence). CDR3 loop: CASSIRTGGIGNTEAFF. The CDR3 nucleotides are TGTGCCAGTAGTATTAGGACAGGGGGCATTGGGAACACTGAAGCTTTCTTT.

The chain combines TRBV19 with TRBJ2-1; 9 nucleotides agree with TRBD2. Unmatched junction bases numbered 7, after V lost 6 bases and J lost 7 bases. Germline assignment: CDR1 LNHDA and CDR2 SQIVND (reference sequence). The CDR3 has 14 residues. CDR3 DNA sequence: TGTGCCAGTAGGCGTAGCGGGGGCCAAAATGAGCAGTTCTTC. Protein product: CASRRSGGQNEQFF.

The chain recombines TRBV18 with TRBJ2-2; D gene uncertain. The CDR3 runs 12 residues. V was pared by 6 bases and J by 4 bases, with 6 bases between. Germline loops: CDR1 KGHSH, CDR2 LQKENI. CDR3 sequence reads: CASSPSTGELFF. The CDR3 region has the DNA TGTGCCAGCTCGCCGAGCACCGGGGAGCTGTTTTTT.

The chain combines TRBV5-5 with TRBJ1-5; 7 bases are shared with TRBD1. The CDR3 consists of 15 residues. J gave up 5 bases and V 5 bases, and 10 bases lay outside the gene matches. The germline CDR1 and CDR2 sequences are SGHKS and YYEKEE (reference sequence). CDR3 loop: CASRPGTVDDQPQHF. In DNA, the CDR3 is TGTGCCAGCAGACCTGGGACAGTGGACGATCAGCCCCAGCATTTT.